Each of the 20 T cell receptor beta chains below was sequenced from the same sample in a study of cytomegalovirus exposure and HLA in healthy donors. In the PCR, 60 Vbeta and 13 Jbeta primers were used. Profiling relied on immunoSEQ multiplex PCR, and the TCRdb table lists in-frame clones only, not all of them. This sample has around 150,000 clones, with roughly 84% found just once. Sequences were obtained from PBMCs. Receptors were obtained from a boy between 2 and 15 years old in good health and CMV-seronegative.

The chain has TRBV19 and TRBJ1-5, with 10 positions matching TRBD1. In germline, CDR1 is LNHDA, CDR2 SQIVND (reference sequence). V shed 5 bases and J 2 bases; nucleotides not matched to a gene: 6. This CDR3 has 16 amino acids. The CDR3 is CASSATGGEGNQPQHF. DNA for the CDR3: TGTGCCAGTAGTGCGACAGGGGGCGAAGGCAATCAGCCCCAGCATTTT.

The chain links TRBV19 to TRBJ2-7; D possibly corresponds to TRBD2 (7 bases). Trimming pared 4 bases from V and 4 bases from J, leaving 11 bases between. This CDR3 has 13 residues. Germline assignment: CDR1 LNHDA and CDR2 SQIVND (reference sequence). The CDR3 bases are TGTGCCAGTAGTAAACAGGGACTATACGAGCAGTACTTC. This encodes CASSKQGLYEQYF. The full variable domain, rest sourced from reference TRBV19 and TRBJ2-7, is DGGITQSPKYLFRKEGQNVTLSCEQNLNHDAMYWYRQDPGQGLRLIYYSQIVNDFQKGDIAEGYSVSREKKESFPLTVTSAQKNPTAFYLCASSKQGLYEQYFGPGTRLTVT.

The DNA of the CDR3 is TGCGCCAGCAGCTTCTATGCTGTGCAGGGTAATAACTACGAGCAGTACTTC. Protein: CASSFYAVQGNNYEQYF. The rearrangement links TRBV5-1 to TRBJ2-7, with TRBD1 as a possible D gene (5 bases). V was clipped by 2 bases and J by 3 bases, with 21 bases between them. Germline CDR1 SGHRS, CDR2 YFSETQ. The length of the CDR3 is 17 residues.

The V gene is TRBV11-3, the J gene TRBJ2-2; D may be TRBD2 (5 bases). Germline CDR1 reads SGHNT; CDR2 reads YENEEA. V dropped 3 bases and J dropped 5 bases, with 7 bases sitting between them. CDR3 length equals 13 residues. The CDR3 region is CASSFRETGELFF. CDR3 nucleotides: TGTGCCAGCAGCTTTCGGGAAACCGGGGAGCTGTTTTTT.

The genes are TRBV12-5 and TRBJ1-1; no reliable D call. V was trimmed by 3 bases and J by 11 bases, leaving 10 bases between them. The CDR3 extends over 11 amino acids. In germline, CDR1 is LGHNT, CDR2 FRNRAP. CDR3 DNA sequence: TGTGCTAGTGGTTTTGGGCCGACGGCTTTCTTT. Translating it yields CASGFGPTAFF.

The chain links TRBV21-1 to TRBJ1-1; the table's TRBD1 call for D was not verified on the DNA. TRBV21-1 is labeled a pseudogene. The CDR3 contains 17 residues. The CDR3 sequence: CASSVRQGATPTSMAFF. CDR3 in DNA: TGTGCCAGCAGCGTACGACAGGGGGCGACCCCGACCTCTATGGCTTTCTTT.

Note on this clone: Other DNA variants within this sample encode the same CDR3. The rearrangement joins TRBV27 to TRBJ2-1; 8 nucleotides agree with TRBD2. With 6 bases clipped from V and 1 base from J, the junction kept 2 bases outside the gene matches. Germline CDR1 MNHEY, CDR2 SMNVEV (reference sequence). The CDR3 totals 14 residues. The CDR3: CASRTSGSYNEQFF. The CDR3 nucleotides are TGTGCCAGCAGAACTAGCGGTTCCTACAATGAGCAGTTCTTC.

This chain connects TRBV20-1 to TRBJ1-2, with 7 bases lining up with TRBD1. There are 11 residues in the CDR3. V lost 7 bases to trimming and J lost 2 bases; unmatched junction nucleotides: 1. CDR1 is DFQATT and CDR2 is SNEGSKA in the germline V gene (reference sequence). The CDR3 sequence is CSVGQNYGYTF. Written as DNA, the CDR3 is TGCAGTGTGGGACAGAACTATGGCTACACCTTC.

With regard to this clone: Other DNA sequences within the sample encode an identical CDR3. V usage is TRBV19 and J usage is TRBJ2-2, with 10 nucleotides matching TRBD2. V dropped 4 bases and J dropped 5; count of bases not matched to a gene: 7. The CDR3 extends over 16 amino acids. CDR1 and CDR2 (germline): LNHDA, SQIVND (reference sequence). Here the CDR3 DNA reads TGTGCCAGTAGTAAGCGGGAGGGCCTAGGGACCGGGGAGCTGTTTTTT. Translation: CASSKREGLGTGELFF. Full variable domain (missing parts from reference TRBV19 and TRBJ2-2): DGGITQSPKYLFRKEGQNVTLSCEQNLNHDAMYWYRQDPGQGLRLIYYSQIVNDFQKGDIAEGYSVSREKKESFPLTVTSAQKNPTAFYLCASSKREGLGTGELFFGEGSRLTVL.

This chain joins TRBV18 and TRBJ1-3, with 7 nucleotides matching TRBD1. V was pared by 2 bases and J by 2 bases, with 6 bases of the junction left unmatched. This CDR3 has 16 residues. CDR1 is KGHSH and CDR2 is LQKENI in the germline V gene. The CDR3 is CASSPNTGATGNTIYF. As DNA, the CDR3 is TGTGCCAGCTCACCAAACACAGGGGCAACTGGAAACACCATATATTTT.

The genes are TRBV28 and TRBJ2-7; TRBD1 matches at 7 bases. V lost 4 bases and J lost 4; bases outside the gene matches: 10. CDR1 and CDR2 (germline): MDHEN, SYDVKM. The CDR3 consists of 15 residues. The CDR3: CASSYPGTEQYEQYF. The CDR3 nucleotides read TGTGCCAGCAGTTACCCCGGGACAGAGCAATACGAGCAGTACTTC.

The chain combines TRBV10-3 with TRBJ2-4, with 7 bases lining up with TRBD1. The trim removed 5 bases at V and 4 bases at J, leaving 11 bases unmatched. There are 16 residues in the CDR3. CDR1 is ENHRY and CDR2 is SYGVKD in the germline V gene. The CDR3 loop is CAISPGTEKAKNIQYF. The CDR3, as DNA: TGTGCCATCAGTCCCGGGACAGAGAAGGCGAAAAACATTCAGTACTTC.

The chain uses TRBV15 and TRBJ1-2; unclear D gene. Germline CDR1 reads LNHNV; CDR2 reads YYDKDF (reference sequence). V lost 5 bases and J lost 8, with 9 bases in between. There are 11 residues in the CDR3. The CDR3 DNA reads as TGTGCCACCAGCTCTACGGTCGGCTACACCTTC. Protein: CATSSTVGYTF. The complete variable domain, with remaining parts taken from reference TRBV15 and TRBJ1-2, reads DAMVIQNPRYQVTQFGKPVTLSCSQTLNHNVMYWYQQKSSQAPKLLFHYYDKDFNNEADTPDNFQSRRPNTSFCFLDIRSPGLGDTAMYLCATSSTVGYTFGSGTRLTVV.

The rearrangement links TRBV6-6 to TRBJ2-3; D perhaps matches TRBD1 (6 bases). The V end was cut by 2 bases, the J end by 3 bases, with 15 bases between. From germline, CDR1 is MNHNY and CDR2 SVGAGI (reference sequence). The CDR3 runs 16 residues. In DNA, the CDR3 is TGTGCCAGCAGTTACCCTGACAGGTTTGGGACAGATACGCAGTATTTT. It codes for CASSYPDRFGTDTQYF.

The V and J genes are TRBV2 and TRBJ1-1; D is undetermined. The CDR3 has 14 residues. V was shortened by 7 bases and J by 5 bases, with 17 bases between the two germline ends. Germline V gene sequence: CDR1 SNHLY, CDR2 FYNNEI. CDR3 coding DNA: TGTGCCAGCACCTCCGTTCGAGTTTATACTGAAGCTTTCTTT. Its protein is CASTSVRVYTEAFF. Supplemented by reference TRBV2 and TRBJ1-1, the full variable domain reads EPEVTQTPSHQVTQMGQEVILRCVPISNHLYFYWYRQILGQKVEFLVSFYNNEISEKSEIFDDQFSVERPDGSNFTLKIRSTKLEDSAMYFCASTSVRVYTEAFFGQGTRLTVV.

The sample holds a few counts of this clone. The chain has TRBV9 and TRBJ1-2; TRBD1 might be the D (5 bases). The CDR3 has 14 amino acids. The germline gives CDR1 SGDLS, CDR2 YYNGEE. Trimming pared 2 bases from V and 7 bases from J, leaving 15 bases between. In DNA form, the CDR3 reads TGTGCCAGCAGCGTTACGCAGGGAATTGGTGGCTACACCTTC. Translating it yields CASSVTQGIGGYTF.

This clone occurred once. CDR3 nucleotide sequence: TGTGCCAGCAGCGACTGGACACGGGACAAGGATGAGCAGTTCTTC. Translating it yields CASSDWTRDKDEQFF. This sequence joins TRBV25-1 and TRBJ2-1; possibly TRBD1 for D (6 bases). This CDR3 comprises 15 residues. Germline CDR1 MGHDK, CDR2 SYGVNS. Trimming took 6 bases from V and 8 from J, leaving 20 bases between them.

This chain connects TRBV6-1 to TRBJ1-2; TRBD1 is a possible D gene (6 bases). This CDR3 has 14 amino acids. Trimming left V 3 bases short and J 4 bases short, with 12 bases between. Germline CDR1 MNHNS, CDR2 SASEGT. In DNA form, the CDR3 reads TGTGCCAGCAGTGAGACAGGTTATGGCTATGGCTACACCTTC. Translating it yields CASSETGYGYGYTF.

The V gene is TRBV5-4, the J gene TRBJ1-2, with 8 bases lining up with TRBD1. The CDR3 is 14 residues long. Germline values: CDR1 SGHNT, CDR2 YYREEE (reference sequence). Trimming cost V 4 bases and J 3 bases; bases outside gene matches: 5. The chain's CDR3 is CASSAGTGDYGYTF. CDR3 coding DNA: TGTGCCAGCAGCGCCGGGACAGGAGACTATGGCTACACCTTC.

The CDR3 loop reads CASSQDSIYGYTF. The CDR3 nucleotides are TGCGCCAGCAGCCAAGACAGTATCTATGGCTACACCTTC. The chain combines TRBV4-3 with TRBJ1-2; D is undetermined. The CDR3 has 13 amino acids. Germline values: CDR1 LGHNA, CDR2 YSLEER. Between the trimmed V and J ends, which lost 0 bases and 4 bases, there was a span of 6 bases.